This T cell receptor (beta chain) was observed in a study of T cells in Graves' hyperthyroidism and ophthalmopathy. Study as a whole: Sampling of peripheral blood happened at initial diagnosis, prior to any treatment.

Fresh peripheral blood, roughly 9.3 ml, was the source of the PBMCs. Study-wide results and caveats: Model-based prediction identified ophthalmopathy a median 6.5 months prior to its onset. Blood held most thyroid clonotypes expanded above 0.001 frequency.

What was amplified from RNA transcripts were TCR beta CDR3 regions. In the first-round RT-PCR of the TCR CDR3, the HTBI primer set was used. Each CDR3 protein is one row after TCRdb ran MiXCR on the multiplex PCR reads. This table has approximately 350,000 distinct CDR3 sequences, nearly 15% appearing once. The CDR3 extends over 12 amino acids. Between the trimmed V and J ends, which lost 0 bases and 9 bases, there was a span of 8 bases. Germline V gene data show CDR1 as WSHSY and CDR2 as SAAADI. About this clonotype itself: The antigen is unknown.

The gene calls are TRBV10-2 and TRBJ1-2; D is undetermined. This clonotype was sampled from a woman aged 55-70 years with Graves' ophthalmopathy. The sample consisted of blood. The DNA for the CDR3 is TGCGCCAGCAGTGAGTCGAGGTTCAGCTACACCTTC. Amino acid sequence: CASSESRFSYTF.